This T cell receptor beta chain appears in the sequencing data of a study of regulatory T cells in long-lasting Graves disease. Study context: Freshly diagnosed Graves' patients had used antithyroid drugs for under 3 months. Whole-study findings and limits: The persistent group shared 2,741 public clonotypes, more than the 950 to 1,000 shared by new patients.

CDR3 length equals 17 residues. The V gene's germline CDR1 is MNHEY and CDR2 SVGAGI. V lost 2 bases to trimming and J lost 4 bases; unmatched junction nucleotides: 10. Both iRepertoire HTBI primers and Arm-PCR of CDR3 regions were used to build the TCR beta libraries. TCRdb independently ran MiXCR on the multiplex PCR reads; one entry per CDR3 protein. The table lists a few hundred thousand distinct CDR3 sequences, 14% of them singletons. Time point reported: newly diagnosed GD, antithyroid drugs for less than 3 months. PBMCs were the source of the RNA used for TCR sequencing. This clonotype came up many times. What it binds is not known. The same sample was also studied in work on T cells in Graves' hyperthyroidism and ophthalmopathy. That paper notes: First-round RT-PCR of the TCR CDR3 relied on the HTBI primer set. Classification by a 13 V-J model distinguished ophthalmopathy from stable hyperthyroidism.

The input for sequencing was peripheral blood mononuclear cells (PBMCs), taken at new diagnosis, from a patient treated with antithyroid drugs. This sequence joins TRBV6-5 and TRBJ1-5; TRBD1 agrees at 8 bases. The sequence was obtained from a woman aged 50 to 65 with Graves disease. The CDR3 here is CASSYDSGGAGNQPQHF. CDR3 DNA: TGTGCCAGCAGTTACGATTCAGGGGGCGCGGGAAATCAGCCCCAGCATTTT.